The T cell receptor (beta chain) described here comes from a study of T cells in severe cutaneous drug reactions. In the study overall: Naranjo and ALDEN algorithms identified the culprit drug. Study-wide points: One public TCRbeta CDR3 appeared in all seven blister samples, averaging about 15%. Blister cells averaged around 31% and PBMC around 5% TRBV12-4 in carbamazepine-induced Stevens-Johnson syndrome or toxic epidermal necrolysis patients.

In regard to this clonotype: The target antigen is unknown.

Sequenced patients had Stevens-Johnson syndrome or toxic epidermal necrolysis caused by carbamazepine. The CDR3 has 17 residues. Germline values: CDR1 DFQATT, CDR2 SNEGSKA (reference sequence). Libraries were made by iRepertoire multiplex PCR with TCR subtype-specific primers for bulk and single-cell sequencing. Primers for V, D and J regions amplified bulk TCR beta libraries. One entry per CDR3 protein, without DNA, is what TCRdb gives after re-calling the multiplex PCR reads. The listing contains around 20,000 distinct CDR3 sequences. The rearrangement joins TRBV20-1 to TRBJ2-5; TCRdb lists TRBD2, though no DNA is available to test this call. This sequence was found in a human donor with toxic epidermal necrolysis, a severe cutaneous drug reaction. Sequencing input: PBMCs. The chain's CDR3 is CSARTSGRAGGRETQYF.